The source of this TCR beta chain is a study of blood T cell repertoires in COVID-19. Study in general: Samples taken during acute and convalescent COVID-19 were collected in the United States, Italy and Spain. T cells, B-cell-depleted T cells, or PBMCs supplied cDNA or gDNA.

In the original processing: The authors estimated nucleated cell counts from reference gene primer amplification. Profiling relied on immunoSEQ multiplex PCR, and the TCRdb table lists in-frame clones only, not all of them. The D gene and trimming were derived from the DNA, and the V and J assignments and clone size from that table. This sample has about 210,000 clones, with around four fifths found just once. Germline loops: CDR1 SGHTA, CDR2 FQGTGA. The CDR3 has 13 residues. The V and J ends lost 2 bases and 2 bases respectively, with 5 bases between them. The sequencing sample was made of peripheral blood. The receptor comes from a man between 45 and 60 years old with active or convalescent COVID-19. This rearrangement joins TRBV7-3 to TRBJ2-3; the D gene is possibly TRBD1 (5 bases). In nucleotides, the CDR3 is TGTGCCAGCAGCTTAGGACACACAGATACGCAGTATTTT. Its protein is CASSLGHTDTQYF.